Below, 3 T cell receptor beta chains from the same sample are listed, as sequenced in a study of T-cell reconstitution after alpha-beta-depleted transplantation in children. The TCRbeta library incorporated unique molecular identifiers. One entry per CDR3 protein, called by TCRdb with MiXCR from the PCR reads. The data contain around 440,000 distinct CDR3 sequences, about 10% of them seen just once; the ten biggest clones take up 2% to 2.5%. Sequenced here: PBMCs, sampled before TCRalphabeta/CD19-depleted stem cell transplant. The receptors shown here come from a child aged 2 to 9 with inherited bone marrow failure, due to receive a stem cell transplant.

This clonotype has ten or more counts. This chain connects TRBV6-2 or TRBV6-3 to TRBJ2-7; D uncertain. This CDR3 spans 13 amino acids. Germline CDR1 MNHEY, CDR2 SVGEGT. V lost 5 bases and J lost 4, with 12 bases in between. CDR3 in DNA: TGTGCCAGCAGTCGACGGACGCAGTACGAGCAGTACTTC. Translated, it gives CASSRRTQYEQYF.

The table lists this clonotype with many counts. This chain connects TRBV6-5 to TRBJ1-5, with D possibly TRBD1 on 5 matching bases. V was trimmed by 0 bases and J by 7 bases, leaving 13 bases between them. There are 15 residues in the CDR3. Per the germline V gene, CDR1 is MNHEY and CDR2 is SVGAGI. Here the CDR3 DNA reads TGTGCCAGCAGTTACTCCGGGGCAGGGAACCAGCCCCAGCATTTT. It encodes CASSYSGAGNQPQHF.

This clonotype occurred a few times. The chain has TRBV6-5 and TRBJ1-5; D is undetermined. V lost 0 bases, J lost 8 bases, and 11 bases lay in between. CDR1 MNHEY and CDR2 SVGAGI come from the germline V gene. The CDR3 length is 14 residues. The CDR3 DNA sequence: TGTGCCAGCAGTTACTCCCAGACCGGGGAGCCCCAGCATTTT. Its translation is CASSYSQTGEPQHF.